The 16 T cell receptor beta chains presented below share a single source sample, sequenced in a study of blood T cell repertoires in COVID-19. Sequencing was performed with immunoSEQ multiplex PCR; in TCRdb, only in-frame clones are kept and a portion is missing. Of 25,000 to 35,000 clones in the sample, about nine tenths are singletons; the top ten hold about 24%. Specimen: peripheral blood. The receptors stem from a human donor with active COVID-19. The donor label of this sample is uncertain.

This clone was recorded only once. CDR3: CASSDSGTGGADTQYF. Written as DNA, the CDR3 is TGTGCCAGCAGTGACTCCGGGACAGGGGGCGCAGATACGCAGTATTTT. The gene calls are TRBV6-4 and TRBJ2-3; 12 nucleotides line up with TRBD1. CDR3 length: 16 amino acids. The germline V gene has CDR1 MRHNA and CDR2 SNTAGT. Trimming cost V 0 bases and J 4 bases; bases outside gene matches: 2.

The CDR3 sequence is CASSQLAQSSYEQYF. The CDR3 DNA sequence: TGCGCCAGCAGCCAACTAGCGCAGAGCTCCTACGAGCAGTACTTC. This chain connects TRBV4-1 to TRBJ2-7; the D gene is possibly TRBD2 (6 bases). The V end lost 2 bases, the J end lost 0 bases, and 11 bases lay between the germline ends. CDR3 length equals 15 residues. Germline V CDR1 and CDR2: MGHRA, YSYEKL.

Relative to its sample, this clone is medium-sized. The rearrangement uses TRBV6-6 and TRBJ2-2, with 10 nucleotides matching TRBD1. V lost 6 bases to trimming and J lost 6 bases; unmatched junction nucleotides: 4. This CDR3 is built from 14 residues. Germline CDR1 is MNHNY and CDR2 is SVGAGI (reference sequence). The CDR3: CASSGDRGSGELFF. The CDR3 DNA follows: TGTGCCAGCAGCGGGGACAGGGGCTCCGGGGAGCTGTTTTTT.

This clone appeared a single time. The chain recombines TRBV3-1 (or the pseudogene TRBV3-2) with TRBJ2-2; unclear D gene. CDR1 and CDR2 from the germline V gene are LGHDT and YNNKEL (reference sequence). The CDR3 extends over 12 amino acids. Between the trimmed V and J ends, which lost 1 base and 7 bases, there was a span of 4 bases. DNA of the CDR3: TGTGCCAGCAGCCAAGTCAGCGGGGAGCTGTTTTTT. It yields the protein CASSQVSGELFF.

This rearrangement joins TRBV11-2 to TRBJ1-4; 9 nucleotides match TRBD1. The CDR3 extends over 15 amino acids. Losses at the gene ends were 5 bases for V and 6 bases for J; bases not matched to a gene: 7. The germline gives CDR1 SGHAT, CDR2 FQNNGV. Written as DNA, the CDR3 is TGTGCCAGCAGCCACAGGGGGCATCTGGATGAAAAACTGTTTTTT. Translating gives CASSHRGHLDEKLFF.

The CDR3 nucleotides read TGTGCCATCAGTGAGGCGGACGGAGGGCAGTACTTC. This gives the protein CAISEADGGQYF. The gene calls are TRBV10-3 and TRBJ2-7, with a weak D call TRBD2 (5 bases). Germline-derived CDR1 and CDR2 are ENHRY and SYGVKD. The V end was cut by 2 bases, the J end by 9 bases, with 11 bases between. The CDR3 covers 12 residues.

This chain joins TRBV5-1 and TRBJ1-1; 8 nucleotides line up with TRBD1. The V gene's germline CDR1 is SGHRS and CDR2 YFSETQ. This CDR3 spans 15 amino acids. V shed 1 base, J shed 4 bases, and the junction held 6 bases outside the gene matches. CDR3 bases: TGCGCCAGCAGCTTGACAGGGGGGACCGTCACTGAAGCTTTCTTT. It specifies CASSLTGGTVTEAFF.

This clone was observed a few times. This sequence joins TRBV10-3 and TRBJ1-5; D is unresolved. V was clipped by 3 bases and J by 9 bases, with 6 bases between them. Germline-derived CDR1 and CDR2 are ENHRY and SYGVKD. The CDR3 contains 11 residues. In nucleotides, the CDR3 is TGTGCCATCAGTGACGAGGGGCCCCAGCATTTT. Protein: CAISDEGPQHF.

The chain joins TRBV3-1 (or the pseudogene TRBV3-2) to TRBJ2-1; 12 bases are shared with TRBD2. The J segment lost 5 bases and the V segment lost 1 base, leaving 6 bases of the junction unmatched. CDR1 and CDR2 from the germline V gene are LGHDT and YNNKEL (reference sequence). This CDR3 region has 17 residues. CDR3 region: CASSQGKRLAGDNEQFF. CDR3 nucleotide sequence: TGTGCCAGCAGCCAAGGCAAAAGACTAGCGGGGGACAATGAGCAGTTCTTC.

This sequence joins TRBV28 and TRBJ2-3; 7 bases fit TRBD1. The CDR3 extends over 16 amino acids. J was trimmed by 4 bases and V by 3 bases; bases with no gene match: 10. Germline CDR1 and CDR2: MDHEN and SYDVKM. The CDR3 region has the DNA TGTGCCAGCAGTTTCGTTGACAGGGCGGTAGCAGATACGCAGTATTTT. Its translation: CASSFVDRAVADTQYF.

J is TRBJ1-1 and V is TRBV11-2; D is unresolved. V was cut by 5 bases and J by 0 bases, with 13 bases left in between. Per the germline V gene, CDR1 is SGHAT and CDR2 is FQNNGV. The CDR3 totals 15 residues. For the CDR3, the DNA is TGTGCCAGCAGCCAGCGACTGGTCATGAACACTGAAGCTTTCTTT. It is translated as CASSQRLVMNTEAFF.

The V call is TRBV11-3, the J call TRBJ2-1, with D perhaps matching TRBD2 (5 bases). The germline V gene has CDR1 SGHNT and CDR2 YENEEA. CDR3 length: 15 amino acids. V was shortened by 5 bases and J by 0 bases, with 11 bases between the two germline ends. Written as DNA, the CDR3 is TGTGCCAGCAGCGCTCCGGGATCCTCCTACAATGAGCAGTTCTTC. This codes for CASSAPGSSYNEQFF.

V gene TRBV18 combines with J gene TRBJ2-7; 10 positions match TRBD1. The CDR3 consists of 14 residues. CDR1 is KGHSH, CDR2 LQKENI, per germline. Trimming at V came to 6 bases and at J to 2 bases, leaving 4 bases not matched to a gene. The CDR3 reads CASSPGQGTYEQYF. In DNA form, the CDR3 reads TGTGCCAGCTCCCCGGGACAGGGGACCTACGAGCAGTACTTC.

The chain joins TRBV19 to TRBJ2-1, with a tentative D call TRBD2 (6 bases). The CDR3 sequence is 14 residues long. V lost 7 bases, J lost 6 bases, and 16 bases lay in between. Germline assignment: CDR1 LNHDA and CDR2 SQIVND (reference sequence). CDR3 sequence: CASMSSDGGNEQFF. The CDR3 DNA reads TGTGCCAGTATGAGTTCGGACGGGGGCAATGAGCAGTTCTTC.

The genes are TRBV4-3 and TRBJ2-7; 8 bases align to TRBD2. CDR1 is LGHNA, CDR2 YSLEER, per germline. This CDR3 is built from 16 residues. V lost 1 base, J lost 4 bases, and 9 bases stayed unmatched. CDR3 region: CASSQGDGGAAYEQYF. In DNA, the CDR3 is TGCGCCAGCAGCCAAGGGGACGGGGGGGCTGCGTACGAGCAGTACTTC.

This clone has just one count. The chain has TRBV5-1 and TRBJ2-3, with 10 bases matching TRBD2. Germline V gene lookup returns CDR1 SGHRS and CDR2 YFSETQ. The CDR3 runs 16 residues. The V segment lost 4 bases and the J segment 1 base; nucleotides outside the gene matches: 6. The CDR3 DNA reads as TGCGCCAGCAGCCCCGCCGGGACTAGCGGCACAGATACGCAGTATTTT. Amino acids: CASSPAGTSGTDTQYF.